This T cell receptor (beta chain) was recorded in a study of blood T cell repertoires in COVID-19. On the study more broadly: Nucleic acid was either cDNA or gDNA, and it came from T cells, B-cell-depleted T cells, or PBMCs.

Germline assignment: CDR1 SGHTA and CDR2 FQGNSA. Trimming pared 4 bases from V and 7 bases from J, leaving 11 bases between. The CDR3 is made up of 13 amino acids. Only in-frame clones appear in the TCRdb table, and some are missing; sequencing was by immunoSEQ multiplex PCR. This sample has 40,000 to 50,000 clones, with about 85% found just once. The V gene is TRBV7-2, the J gene TRBJ1-5; D is unclear. This sequence was found in a man aged 60-69 years with acute or convalescent COVID-19. The source material was peripheral blood. CDR3 DNA sequence: TGTGCCAGCAGCTGGCGAGGAGGGCAGCCCCAGCATTTT. Encoded protein: CASSWRGGQPQHF.